A single sample gave rise to the 26 T cell receptor beta chains below, sequenced in a study of PD-1 blockade in classical Hodgkin lymphoma. Every patient relapsed after autologous stem cell transplantation, and brentuximab vedotin exposure varied. Using immunoSEQ multiplex PCR, the repertoire was profiled, and TCRdb retains in-frame clones only, with some absent. In the table there are roughly 40,000 clones, around 71% of which are singletons. This sample comprised peripheral blood mononuclear cells (PBMCs), obtained at baseline. These receptors all stem from a human donor with classical Hodgkin lymphoma.

The gene calls are TRBV27 and TRBJ2-7; D may be TRBD1 or TRBD2 (5 bases each). The CDR3 sequence is 13 residues long. Germline loops: CDR1 MNHEY, CDR2 SMNVEV (reference sequence). V gave up 7 bases and J gave up 6 bases, with 16 bases separating them. The CDR3 DNA follows: TGTGCCAGCAACCCACGGGGACCCACCGAGCAGTACTTC. It yields the protein CASNPRGPTEQYF.

The J gene is TRBJ2-2, the V gene TRBV18, with 7 bases matching TRBD1. Germline lookup yields CDR1 KGHSH and CDR2 LQKENI. V trimming: 1 base; J trimming: 3 bases; junction bases outside the gene matches: 11. The CDR3 has 18 residues. The CDR3 protein is CASSPRTGQTRYTGELFF. The CDR3 DNA sequence: TGTGCCAGCTCACCACGGACAGGCCAAACGAGGTACACCGGGGAGCTGTTTTTT.

V is TRBV11-2 and J is TRBJ2-1, with D possibly matching TRBD1 (6 bases). Trimming left V 5 bases short and J 6 bases short, with 14 bases between. Germline V gene lookup returns CDR1 SGHAT and CDR2 FQNNGV. The CDR3 is 14 amino acids. Here the CDR3 DNA reads TGTGCCAGCAGCCCCACAGGGAATCGCAATGAGCAGTTCTTC. Protein sequence: CASSPTGNRNEQFF.

The rearrangement uses TRBV9 and TRBJ2-5; D might be TRBD2 (5 bases). V was pared by 3 bases and J by 2 bases, with 8 bases between. Germline V gene sequence: CDR1 SGDLS, CDR2 YYNGEE. The CDR3 is 13 residues long. CDR3 sequence reads: CASSGTDQETQYF. The CDR3 DNA follows: TGTGCCAGCAGCGGGACTGATCAAGAGACCCAGTACTTC.

A remark on this clone: The same CDR3 arises from other DNA sequences in this sample as well. The V call is TRBV30, the J call TRBJ2-2; D uncertain. Germline V CDR1 and CDR2: GTSNPN, SVGIG (reference sequence). There are 12 residues in the CDR3. V lost 1 base and J lost 6, with 6 bases in between. The CDR3 spells CAWSGLAGELFF. CDR3 nucleotides: TGTGCCTGGAGTGGGTTGGCCGGGGAGCTGTTTTTT.

This chain uses TRBV6-6 with TRBJ2-7; D is unresolved. Germline assignment: CDR1 MNHNY and CDR2 SVGAGI (reference sequence). CDR3 length equals 16 residues. V was cut by 0 bases and J by 2 bases, with 14 bases left in between. Here the CDR3 reads CASSYSRNLYAYEQYF. The CDR3 DNA reads TGTGCCAGCAGTTACTCCCGGAACCTATACGCCTACGAGCAGTACTTC.

This clone was observed once. This CDR3 reads CASSYSEYGYTF. The CDR3 DNA follows: TGTGCCAGCAGTTACTCAGAATATGGCTACACCTTC. This rearrangement joins TRBV6-6 to TRBJ1-2; D unclear. Trimming shortened V by 0 bases and J by 5 bases, and 4 bases separated the two germline ends. Germline CDR1 MNHNY, CDR2 SVGAGI (reference sequence). The CDR3 runs to 12 residues.

This chain connects TRBV9 to TRBJ2-1; weak D call: TRBD1 (6 bases). This CDR3 region has 15 residues. Trimming pared 0 bases from V and 1 base from J, leaving 8 bases between. CDR1 is SGDLS, CDR2 YYNGEE, per germline. CDR3 sequence: CASSVEQGSYNEQFF. In DNA, the CDR3 is TGTGCCAGCAGCGTAGAACAGGGTTCCTACAATGAGCAGTTCTTC.

Remarks on this clone: This sample includes further DNA sequences coding for the same CDR3. The rearrangement joins TRBV18 to TRBJ1-1, with D unclear. The CDR3 spans 14 residues. Germline V CDR1 and CDR2: KGHSH, LQKENI. V lost 3 bases and J 2 bases, leaving 10 bases between the germline ends. The CDR3 DNA sequence: TGTGCCAGCTCACCCCGGACGGAAAACACTGAAGCTTTCTTT. This codes for CASSPRTENTEAFF. Full variable domain (rest looked up from reference TRBV18 and TRBJ1-1): NAGVMQNPRHLVRRRGQEARLRCSPMKGHSHVYWYRQLPEEGLKFMVYLQKENIIDESGMPKERFSAEFPKEGPSILRIQQVVRGDSAAYFCASSPRTENTEAFFGQGTRLTVV.

V and J are TRBV14 and TRBJ1-2; D ambiguous. V was clipped by 4 bases and J by 4 bases, with 10 bases between them. The CDR3 is 13 amino acids. CDR1 SGHDN and CDR2 FVKESK come from the germline V gene. The CDR3, as DNA: TGTGCCAGCAGCCTCACGGACTTCTATGGCTACACCTTC. Translation gives CASSLTDFYGYTF.

This chain connects TRBV5-1 to TRBJ2-2; 7 bases line up with TRBD2. J lost 8 bases, V lost 0 bases, and 1 base had no gene match. Germline CDR1 SGHRS, CDR2 YFSETQ. The CDR3 runs 13 residues. The CDR3 region is CASSLGLAGELFF. CDR3 nucleotide sequence: TGCGCCAGCAGCTTGGGACTAGCTGGGGAGCTGTTTTTT.

The table lists this clone with a few counts. The chain carries TRBV6-1 and TRBJ2-2; D gene unclear. The CDR3 covers 15 residues. The germline V gene encodes CDR1 MNHNS and CDR2 SASEGT. V shed 1 base and J shed 0 bases, with 6 bases lying between them. CDR3 in DNA: TGTGCCAGCAGTGAAGAGGGAACGAACACCGGGGAGCTGTTTTTT. It codes for CASSEEGTNTGELFF.

This clone rates as medium-sized (0.01 to 0.1%). The chain joins TRBV9 to TRBJ2-7, with TRBD2 as a possible D gene (5 bases). V lost 2 bases to trimming and J lost 1 base, with 19 bases between them. CDR3 length: 17 amino acids. Per the germline V gene, CDR1 is SGDLS and CDR2 is YYNGEE. The CDR3 nucleotides are TGTGCCAGCAGCGTGAGGAGTGACCCTAGCCCATCCTACGAGCAGTACTTC. This sequence encodes CASSVRSDPSPSYEQYF.

The sample holds a few counts of this clone. The rearrangement uses TRBV5-5 and TRBJ2-3; 8 bases map to TRBD1. This CDR3 spans 17 amino acids. J gave up 0 bases and V 3 bases, and 9 bases lay outside the gene matches. CDR1 is SGHKS and CDR2 is YYEKEE in the germline V gene (reference sequence). CDR3 in DNA: TGTGCCAGCAGCTCACTCGGACAGGGACCGAGCACAGATACGCAGTATTTT. This codes for CASSSLGQGPSTDTQYF.

The rearrangement links TRBV9 to TRBJ2-1, with D perhaps matching TRBD1 (5 bases). The V end was cut by 4 bases, the J end by 5 bases, with 10 bases between. The CDR3 has 13 amino acids. CDR1 and CDR2 (germline): SGDLS, YYNGEE. DNA of the CDR3: TGTGCCAGCAGCATCACAGGAAACAATGAGCAGTTCTTC. Its protein is CASSITGNNEQFF.

This rearrangement joins TRBV7-6 to TRBJ2-7; D might be TRBD1 or TRBD2, each matching 5 bases. CDR3 length: 15 amino acids. V shed 5 bases and J shed 3 bases, with 17 bases lying between them. CDR1 is SGHVS, CDR2 FNYEAQ, per germline. The CDR3 is CASSPGTLTFYEQYF. The CDR3 DNA reads TGTGCCAGCAGCCCCGGGACCCTAACTTTCTACGAGCAGTACTTC.

The chain combines TRBV7-9 with TRBJ2-1; 9 bases align to TRBD1. This CDR3 has 16 amino acids. Germline V gives CDR1 SEHNR, CDR2 FQNEAQ (reference sequence). Trimming at V came to 3 bases and at J to 8 bases, leaving 11 bases not matched to a gene. CDR3: CASSFRDRVPLDEQFF. The DNA for the CDR3 is TGTGCCAGCAGCTTTCGGGACAGGGTGCCCCTGGATGAGCAGTTCTTC. Drawing the rest from reference TRBV7-9 and TRBJ2-1, the complete variable domain is DTGVSQNPRHKITKRGQNVTFRCDPISEHNRLYWYRQTLGQGPEFLTYFQNEAQLEKSRLLSDRFSAERPKGSFSTLEIQRTEQGDSAMYLCASSFRDRVPLDEQFFGPGTRLTVL.

The V and J genes are TRBV18 and TRBJ2-5; 9 bases line up with TRBD1. With the DNA end fitting TRBJ2-7 better, the J assignment may be wrong. Germline-derived CDR1 and CDR2 are KGHSH and LQKENI. CDR3 length: 18 residues. As DNA, the CDR3 is TGTGCCAGCTCACCACCACGCACCCGGGGACAGGGCACCTACGAGCAGTACTTC. It yields the protein CASSPPRTRGQGTYEQYF.

The chain is built from TRBV5-1 and TRBJ2-5; tentatively, D is TRBD2 (5 bases). CDR3 length: 14 amino acids. Trimming removed 0 bases at V and 5 bases at J, with 11 bases between. Germline loops: CDR1 SGHRS, CDR2 YFSETQ. CDR3 region: CASSLGLPGETQYF. The CDR3 region has the DNA TGCGCCAGCAGCTTGGGACTACCCGGGGAGACCCAGTACTTC.

The gene calls are TRBV29-1 and TRBJ1-1, with D possibly being TRBD1 (5 bases). Per the germline V gene, CDR1 is SQVTM and CDR2 is ANQGSEA. The CDR3 extends over 12 amino acids. The CDR3 DNA follows: TGCAGTGGAACTCACGGGGGCACTGAAGCTTTCTTT. The encoded protein is CSGTHGGTEAFF.

This sequence joins TRBV30 and TRBJ1-2, with no clear D. The ends were cut back, 4 bases at V and 8 bases at J, with 14 bases in the middle. CDR1 is GTSNPN, CDR2 SVGIG, per germline (reference sequence). The length of the CDR3 is 12 residues. The CDR3 loop is CAWKPGERGYTF. In nucleotides, the CDR3 is TGTGCCTGGAAACCGGGCGAAAGGGGCTACACCTTC.

In its sample, this clone was seen once. The chain recombines TRBV7-2 with TRBJ1-2, with a possible D match to TRBD1 (6 bases). The CDR3 is 15 amino acids. The V end was cut by 1 base, the J end by 4 bases, with 13 bases between. CDR1 and CDR2 (germline): SGHTA, FQGNSA. CDR3 in DNA: TGTGCCAGCAGCTTAGGGCAGCGGGGGGCCTATGGCTACACCTTC. Encoded protein: CASSLGQRGAYGYTF.

V is TRBV7-8 and J is TRBJ2-7; the D is unclear. Trimming cost V 11 bases and J 4 bases, with 9 bases left between them. In germline, CDR1 is SGHVS, CDR2 FQNEAQ. The CDR3 runs 10 residues. CDR3 region: CASGGYEQYF. The CDR3 DNA reads as TGTGCCTCCGGCGGTTACGAGCAGTACTTC.

The chain couples TRBV9 to TRBJ2-1; tentative D call: TRBD2 (5 bases). Germline V CDR1 and CDR2: SGDLS, YYNGEE. The CDR3 is made up of 14 amino acids. V was trimmed by 0 bases and J by 7 bases, leaving 11 bases between them. Here the CDR3 DNA reads TGTGCCAGCAGCGTAGGGTCAGCGGTTAATGAGCAGTTCTTC. This encodes CASSVGSAVNEQFF.

The rearrangement joins TRBV4-3 to TRBJ1-2, with unresolved D. Trimming stripped 2 bases from V and 6 bases from J, with 10 bases between. Germline CDR1 reads LGHNA; CDR2 reads YSLEER. This CDR3 has 13 amino acids. CDR3: CASSQIAYDGYTF. The DNA for the CDR3 is TGCGCCAGCAGCCAAATTGCGTATGATGGCTACACCTTC.

This clone was picked up one time. This chain uses TRBV14 with TRBJ1-2; D ambiguous. With 6 bases removed from V and 2 bases from J, the gap between germline ends came to 28 bases. The germline V gene has CDR1 SGHDN and CDR2 FVKESK. The CDR3 has 19 amino acids. The CDR3 sequence is CASRPTSVAGRKQNYGYTF. The CDR3 nucleotides are TGTGCCAGCAGACCTACGTCCGTCGCCGGCAGGAAGCAAAACTATGGCTACACCTTC.